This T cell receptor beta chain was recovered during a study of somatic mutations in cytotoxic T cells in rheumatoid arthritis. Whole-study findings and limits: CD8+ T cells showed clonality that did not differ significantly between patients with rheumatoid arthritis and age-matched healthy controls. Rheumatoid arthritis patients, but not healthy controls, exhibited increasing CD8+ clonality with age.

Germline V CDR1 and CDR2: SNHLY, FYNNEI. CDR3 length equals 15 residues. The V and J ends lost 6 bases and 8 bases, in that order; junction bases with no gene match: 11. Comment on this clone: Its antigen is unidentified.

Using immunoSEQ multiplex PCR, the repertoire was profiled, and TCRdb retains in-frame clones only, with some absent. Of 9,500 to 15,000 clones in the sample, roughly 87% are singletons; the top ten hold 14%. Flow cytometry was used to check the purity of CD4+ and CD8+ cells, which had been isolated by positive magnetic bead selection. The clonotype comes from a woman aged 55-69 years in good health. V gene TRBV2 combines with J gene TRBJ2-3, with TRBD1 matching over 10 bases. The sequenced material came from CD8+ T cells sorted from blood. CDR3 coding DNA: TGTGCCAGCAGCCGACAGGGGGCAGGTAAAAGTACGCAGTATTTT. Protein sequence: CASSRQGAGKSTQYF.